The clone carrying this T cell receptor (beta chain) was counted at least ten times. The target antigen is unknown. TCR beta CDR3 regions were amplified from RNA. HTBI primers were used for first-round RT-PCR of the TCR CDR3. TCRdb fed the multiplex PCR reads into MiXCR, producing one record per CDR3 protein. The table has hundreds of thousands of distinct CDR3 sequences, about 13% seen once; the top ten hold 30% to 35%. This CDR3 is built from 15 residues. Between the trimmed V and J ends, which lost 3 bases and 1 base, there was a span of 10 bases. This specimen comes from a study of T cells in Graves' hyperthyroidism and ophthalmopathy. The overall study: Peripheral blood was obtained at initial diagnosis, preceding any treatment.

Study-level results: Ophthalmopathy was separated from stable hyperthyroidism by a 13 V-J model.

Exclusions: uncontrolled infection, other autoimmune disease, pregnancy, lactation. The genes are TRBV12-3 or TRBV12-4 and TRBJ1-3, with D unresolved. The origin of this receptor is a woman aged 40 to 55 with Graves' ophthalmopathy. The specimen sequenced was blood. The CDR3 spells CASSFTGPSGNTIYF. The CDR3 DNA reads TGTGCCAGCAGTTTTACCGGGCCTTCTGGAAACACCATATATTTT.